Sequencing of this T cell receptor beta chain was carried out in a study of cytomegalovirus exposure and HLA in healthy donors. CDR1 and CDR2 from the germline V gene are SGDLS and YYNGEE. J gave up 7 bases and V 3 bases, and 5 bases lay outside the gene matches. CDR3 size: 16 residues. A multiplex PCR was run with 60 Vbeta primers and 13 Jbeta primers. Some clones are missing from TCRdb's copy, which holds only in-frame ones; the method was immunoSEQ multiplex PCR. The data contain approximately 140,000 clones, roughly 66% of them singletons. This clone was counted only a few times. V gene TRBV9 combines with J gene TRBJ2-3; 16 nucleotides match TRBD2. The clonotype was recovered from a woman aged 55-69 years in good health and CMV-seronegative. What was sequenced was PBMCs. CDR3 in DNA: TGTGCCAGCAGCGAGGGGACTAGCGGGGGGGCATATACGCAGTATTTT. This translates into CASSEGTSGGAYTQYF.